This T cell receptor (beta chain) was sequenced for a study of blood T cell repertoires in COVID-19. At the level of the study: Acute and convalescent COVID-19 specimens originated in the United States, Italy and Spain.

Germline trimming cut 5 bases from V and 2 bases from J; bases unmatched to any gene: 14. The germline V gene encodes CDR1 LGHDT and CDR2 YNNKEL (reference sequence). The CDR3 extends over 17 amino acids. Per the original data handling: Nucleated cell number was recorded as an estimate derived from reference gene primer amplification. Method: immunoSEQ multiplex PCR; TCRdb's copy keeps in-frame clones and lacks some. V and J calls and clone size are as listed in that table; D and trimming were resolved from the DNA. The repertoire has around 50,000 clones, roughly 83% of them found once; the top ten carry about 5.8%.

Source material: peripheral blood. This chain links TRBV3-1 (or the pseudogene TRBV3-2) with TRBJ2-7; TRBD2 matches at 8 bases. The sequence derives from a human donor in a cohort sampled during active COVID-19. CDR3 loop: CASSSNLFTGLAYEQYF. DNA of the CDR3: TGTGCCAGCAGCAGCAACCTATTCACGGGACTAGCCTACGAGCAGTACTTC.